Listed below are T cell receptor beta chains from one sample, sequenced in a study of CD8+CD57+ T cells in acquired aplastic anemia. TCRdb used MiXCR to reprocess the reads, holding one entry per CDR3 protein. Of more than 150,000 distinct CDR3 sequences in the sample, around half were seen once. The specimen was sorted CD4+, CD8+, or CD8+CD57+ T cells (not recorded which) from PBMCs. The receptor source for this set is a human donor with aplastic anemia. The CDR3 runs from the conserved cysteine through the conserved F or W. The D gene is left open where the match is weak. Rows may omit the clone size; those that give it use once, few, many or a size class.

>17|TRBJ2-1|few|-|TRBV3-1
TGTGCCAGCAGCCAAGGGTCCGGGGGCGCGACCTACAATGAGCAGTTCTTC
CASSQGSGGATYNEQFF
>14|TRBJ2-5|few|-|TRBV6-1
TGTGCCAGCAGTGAGTCGGGCCCCGTGAGGACCCAGTACTTC
CASSESGPVRTQYF
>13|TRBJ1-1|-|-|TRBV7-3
TGTGCCAGCAGCTCCCAATTCCAGACTGAAGCTTTCTTT
CASSSQFQTEAFF
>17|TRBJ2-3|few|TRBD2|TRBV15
TGTGCCACCAGCAGAGATTTTTCGGGAGGGCGTCCAGATACGCAGTATTTT
CATSRDFSGGRPDTQYF
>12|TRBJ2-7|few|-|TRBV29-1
TGCAGCGTGACTACTACGAGCTACGAGCAGTACTTC
CSVTTTSYEQYF
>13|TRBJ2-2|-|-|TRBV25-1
TGTGCCAGCATTTCGTTTCGGGGCGGGGAGCTGTTTTTT
CASISFRGGELFF
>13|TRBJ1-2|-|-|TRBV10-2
TGCGCCAGCAGTGCAGGGCCCAACTATGGCTACACCTTC
CASSAGPNYGYTF
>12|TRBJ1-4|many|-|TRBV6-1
TGTGCCAGCAGCCCCCCGGGGGAAAAACTGTTTTTT
CASSPPGEKLFF
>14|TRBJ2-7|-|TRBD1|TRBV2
TGTGCCAGCAGTGTAAAACGACAGGGCCACGAGCAGTACTTC
CASSVKRQGHEQYF
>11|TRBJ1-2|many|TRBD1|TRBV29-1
TGCAGCGTTGGGACAGGGCAGGGCTACACCTTC
CSVGTGQGYTF
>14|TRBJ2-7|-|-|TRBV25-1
TGTGCCAGCAGTCAACCAGACTGGTCCTACGAGCAGTACTTC
CASSQPDWSYEQYF
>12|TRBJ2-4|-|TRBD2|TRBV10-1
TGCGCCAGCAGTGAAGCCGAGGGAGGGCAGTACTTC
CASSEAEGGQYF
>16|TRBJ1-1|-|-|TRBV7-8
TGTGCCAGCAGCTTGGGATCGACAGGACAGAACACTGAAGCTTTCTTT
CASSLGSTGQNTEAFF
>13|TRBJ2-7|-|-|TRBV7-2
TGTGCCAGCAGCTCAGCGGTCCGGGGCGAGCAGTACTTC
CASSSAVRGEQYF
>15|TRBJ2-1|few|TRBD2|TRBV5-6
TGTGCCAGCAGCCCGACTAGCGGGAGATACTATGAGCAGTTCTTC
CASSPTSGRYYEQFF
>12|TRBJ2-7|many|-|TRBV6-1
TGTGCCAGCAAGGGGAAAACTTACGAGCAGTACTTC
CASKGKTYEQYF
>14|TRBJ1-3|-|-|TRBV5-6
TGTGCCAGCAGCTTGGTGAACAGGGATGACACCATATATTTT
CASSLVNRDDTIYF
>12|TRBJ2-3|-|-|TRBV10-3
TGTGCCATCAGTGTCGCCACAGATACGCAGTGTTTT
CAISVATDTQCF
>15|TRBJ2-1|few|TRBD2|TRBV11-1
TGTGCCAGCAGCTTGCTAGCGGGACTACTCCATGAGCAGTTCTTC
CASSLLAGLLHEQFF
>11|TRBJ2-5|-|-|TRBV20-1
TGCAGCTCTTATCCGGGGGAGACCCAGTACTTC
CSSYPGETQYF
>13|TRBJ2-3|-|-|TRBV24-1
TGTGCCACCAGTGATTTGCCGGCTGATACGCAGTATTTT
CATSDLPADTQYF
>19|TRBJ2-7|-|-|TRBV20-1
TGCAGTGCCAGCAGTGGCCTGACCTATATACCGACCCGGGGGTACGAGCAGTACTTC
CSASSGLTYIPTRGYEQYF
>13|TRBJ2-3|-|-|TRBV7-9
TGTGCCAGCAGCTCGGACTTGACAGATACGCAGTATTTT
CASSSDLTDTQYF
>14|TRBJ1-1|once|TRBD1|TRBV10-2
TGCGCCAGCAGTGAGGACAGGGAAATCACTGAAGCTTTCTTT
CASSEDREITEAFF
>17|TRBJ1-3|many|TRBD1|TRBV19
TGTGCCAGTAGTGTCCGGGACAGACCGAGCTCTGGAAACACCATATATTTT
CASSVRDRPSSGNTIYF
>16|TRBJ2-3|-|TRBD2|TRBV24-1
TGTGCCACCAGTGAAACCACTAGCGGGAGAACAGATACGCAGTATTTT
CATSETTSGRTDTQYF
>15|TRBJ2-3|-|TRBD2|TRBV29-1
TGCAGCGTTGAAGGGCGGGAGGGCCTAACAGATACGCAGTATTTT
CSVEGREGLTDTQYF
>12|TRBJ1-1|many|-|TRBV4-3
TGCGCCAGCAGCCACCGGAATAGTGAAGCTTTCTTT
CASSHRNSEAFF
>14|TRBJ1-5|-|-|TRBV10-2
TGCGCCAGCAGTGAAATGGGTAGCAATCAGCCCCAGCATTTT
CASSEMGSNQPQHF
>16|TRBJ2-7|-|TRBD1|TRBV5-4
TGTGCCAGCGGCTTGACAGGGCCAGTAGGCTCCTACGAGCAGTACTTC
CASGLTGPVGSYEQYF
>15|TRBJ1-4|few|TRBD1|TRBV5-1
TGCGCCAGCAGCCCGGGACAGGCGACTAATGAAAAACTGTTTTTT
CASSPGQATNEKLFF
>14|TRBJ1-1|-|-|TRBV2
TGTGCCAGCAGTGTCGGAGGGACGAACACTGAAGCTTTCTTT
CASSVGGTNTEAFF
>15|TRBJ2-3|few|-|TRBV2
TGTGCCAGCAGTGTTTGGGGGAAAAGCACAGATACGCAGTATTTT
CASSVWGKSTDTQYF
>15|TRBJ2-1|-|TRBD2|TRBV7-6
TGTGCCAGCAGCTCAATGACTAGCGGGAAAAATGAGCAGTTCTTC
CASSSMTSGKNEQFF
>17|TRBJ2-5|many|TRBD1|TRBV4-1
TGCGCCAGCAGCAACCCCCCGGGACAGGAGGGGCGAGAGACCCAGTACTTC
CASSNPPGQEGRETQYF